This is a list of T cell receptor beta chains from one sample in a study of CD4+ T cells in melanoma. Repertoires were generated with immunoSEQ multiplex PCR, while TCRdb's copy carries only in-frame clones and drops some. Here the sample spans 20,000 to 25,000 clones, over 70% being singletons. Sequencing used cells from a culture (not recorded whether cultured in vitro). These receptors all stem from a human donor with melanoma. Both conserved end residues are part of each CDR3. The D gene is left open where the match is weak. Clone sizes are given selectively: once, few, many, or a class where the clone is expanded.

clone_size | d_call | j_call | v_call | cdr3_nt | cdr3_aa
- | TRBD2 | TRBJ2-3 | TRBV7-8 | TGTGCCAGTTATCCTCGGACTAGCGGCACAGATACGCAGTATTTT | CASYPRTSGTDTQYF
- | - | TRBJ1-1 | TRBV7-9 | TGTGCCAGCAGCTTGGGGGTTAGGTACACTGAAGCTTTCTTT | CASSLGVRYTEAFF
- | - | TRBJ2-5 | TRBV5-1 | TGCGCCAGCAGCGCCGGGACGGACGCCGCACTCCAAGAGACCCAGTACTTC | CASSAGTDAALQETQYF
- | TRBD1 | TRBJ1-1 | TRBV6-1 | TGTGCCAGCAGGAGACAGGGGGCGCAACCTGAAGCTTTCTTT | CASRRQGAQPEAFF
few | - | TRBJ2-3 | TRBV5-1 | TGCGCCAGCAGCCGGAGCCGAGGGGCAGATACGCAGTATTTT | CASSRSRGADTQYF
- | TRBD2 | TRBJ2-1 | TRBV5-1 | TGCGCCAGCAGCTTGGGGACTAGCGGGGGTTTCGATGAGCAGTTCTTC | CASSLGTSGGFDEQFF
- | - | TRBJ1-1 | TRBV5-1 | TGCGCCAGCAGGTTGGGGGCGCAGATGAACACTGAAGCTTTCTTT | CASRLGAQMNTEAFF
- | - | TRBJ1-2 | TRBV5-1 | TGCGCCAGCAGCTCGAACAGGGAGGTGGAAAGCTACACCTTC | CASSSNREVESYTF
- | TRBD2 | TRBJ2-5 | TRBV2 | TGTGCCAGCAGAGTCGGGACTAGCGGGGTGGAGACCCAGTACTTC | CASRVGTSGVETQYF
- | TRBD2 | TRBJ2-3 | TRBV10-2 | TGCGCCAGCAGGCTGGGACTAGCGGGGGCCACCACAGATACGCAGTATTTT | CASRLGLAGATTDTQYF
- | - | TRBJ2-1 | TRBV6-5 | TGTGCCAGCAGCCAGGGAGGGGGCCGCTACAATGAGCAGTTCTTC | CASSQGGGRYNEQFF
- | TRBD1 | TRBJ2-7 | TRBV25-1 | TGTGCCAGCAGCACGGGACAGGGTCCCTACGAGCAGTACTTC | CASSTGQGPYEQYF
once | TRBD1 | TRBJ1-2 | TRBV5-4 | TGTGCCAGCAGCTTAGGACAGGGGAACTATGGCTACACCTTC | CASSLGQGNYGYTF
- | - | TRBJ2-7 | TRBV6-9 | TGTGCCAGCAGTCAAAAGACGGTCCCCTACGAGCAGTACTTC | CASSQKTVPYEQYF
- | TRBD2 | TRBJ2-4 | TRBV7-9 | TGTGCCAGCAGCTTAAGGAGCGGGGGCAACATTCAGTACTTC | CASSLRSGGNIQYF
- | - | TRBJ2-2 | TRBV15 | TGTGCCACCAGCAGACAGGGGCTGGGCACCGGGGAGCTGTTTTTT | CATSRQGLGTGELFF
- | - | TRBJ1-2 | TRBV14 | TGTGCCAGCAGCCACGGCCCCACCTATGGCTACACCTTC | CASSHGPTYGYTF
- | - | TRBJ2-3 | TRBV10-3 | TGTGCTGTCGGACGGGGCCTCGAAGATACGCAGTATTTT | CAVGRGLEDTQYF
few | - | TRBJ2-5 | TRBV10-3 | TGTGCCATCAGTGAGATGGCCCGGGGTAGTAGCCAGTACTTC | CAISEMARGSSQYF
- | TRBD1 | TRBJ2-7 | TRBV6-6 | TGTGCCAGCAGAAGAGGGACAGGGGGTGGAGGCGAGCAGTACTTC | CASRRGTGGGGEQYF
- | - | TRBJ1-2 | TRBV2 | TGTGCCAGCCTACCAGGGACACTCGATGGCTACACCTTC | CASLPGTLDGYTF
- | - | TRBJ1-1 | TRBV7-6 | TGTGCCAGCAGCTTAGCAGGACAGCTTGAAGCTTTCTTT | CASSLAGQLEAFF
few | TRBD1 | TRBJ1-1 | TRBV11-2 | TGTGCCAGCAGCACGGACAGGGTGAAGGTCACTGAAGCTTTCTTT | CASSTDRVKVTEAFF
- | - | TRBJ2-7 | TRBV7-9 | TGTGCCAGCAGCTTAGCGTCAGGCGGGGGCCTCACCTACGAGCAGTACTTC | CASSLASGGGLTYEQYF
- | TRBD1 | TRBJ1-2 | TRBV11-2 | TGTGCCAGCAGCTTCGACAGGGGGGACTATGGCTACACCTTC | CASSFDRGDYGYTF
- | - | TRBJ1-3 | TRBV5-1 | TGCGCCAGCAGCTTGGAGGGCAGGGGAGGAAACACCATATATTTT | CASSLEGRGGNTIYF
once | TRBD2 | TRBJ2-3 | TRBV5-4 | TGTGCCAGCAGAGTGGGAGGGACAGATACGCAGTATTTT | CASRVGGTDTQYF
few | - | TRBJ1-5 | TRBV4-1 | TGCGCCAGCAGCCAAGCCGTGGTAGGGTGGTCCCAGCATTTT | CASSQAVVGWSQHF
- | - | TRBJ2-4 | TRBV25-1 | TGTGCCAGCAGTGCCGGAAGGATTCAGTACTTC | CASSAGRIQYF
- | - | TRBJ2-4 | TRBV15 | TGTGCCACCAGCAGAGATTGGAAGGTCAACATTCAGTACTTC | CATSRDWKVNIQYF
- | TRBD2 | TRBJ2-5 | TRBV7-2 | TGTGCCAGCAGCTTTAGCGGGGGGGCGGTAGAGACCCAGTACTTC | CASSFSGGAVETQYF
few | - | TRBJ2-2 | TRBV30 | TGTGCCTGCACTCAAGCGGGGAACACCGGGGAGCTGTTTTTT | CACTQAGNTGELFF
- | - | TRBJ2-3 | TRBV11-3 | TGTGCCAGCAGCTTAAAAACATCCAGCACAGATACGCAGTATTTT | CASSLKTSSTDTQYF
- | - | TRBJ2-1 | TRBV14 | TGTGCCAGCAGCCCGGTCGGTACTTCCAATGAGCAGTTCTTC | CASSPVGTSNEQFF
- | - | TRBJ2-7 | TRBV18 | TGTGCCAGCTCACCGACAGGCATCTACGAGCAGTACTTC | CASSPTGIYEQYF
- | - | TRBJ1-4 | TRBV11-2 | TGTGCCAGCAGCAAGAGTCGGGCGACAACGGGCGAAAAACTGTTTTTT | CASSKSRATTGEKLFF
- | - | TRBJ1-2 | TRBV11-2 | TGTGCCAGCAGCTTAAGTTTTGACTATGGCTACACCTTC | CASSLSFDYGYTF
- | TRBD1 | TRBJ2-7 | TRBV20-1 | TGCAGTGCTGTCACAGGGGGCGAGCAGTACTTC | CSAVTGGEQYF
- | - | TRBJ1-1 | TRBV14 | TGTGCCAGCAGCCCGCCGGGGATGAACACTGAAGCTTTCTTT | CASSPPGMNTEAFF
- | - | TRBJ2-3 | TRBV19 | TGTGCCAGTAGTACCCCCCGGGGAGGAGACGATACGCAGTATTTT | CASSTPRGGDDTQYF
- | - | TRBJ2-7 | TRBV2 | TGTGCCAGCAGTTCTTTCTCTGGAGTAAATTACGAGCAGTACTTC | CASSSFSGVNYEQYF
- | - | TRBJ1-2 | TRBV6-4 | TGTGCCAGCAGTGACGGACAAAGCTATGGCTACACCTTC | CASSDGQSYGYTF
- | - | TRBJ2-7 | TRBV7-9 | TGTGCCAGCAGCCCCCGTCTTGGGCATCCCTACGAGCAGTACTTC | CASSPRLGHPYEQYF
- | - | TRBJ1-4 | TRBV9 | TGTGCCAGCAGCGCGGGGGGGACAAAGGTTCGATCGGGGCTGTTTTTT | CASSAGGTKVRSGLFF
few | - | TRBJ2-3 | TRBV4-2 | TGTGCCAGCAGCCCGTTGGCTAGCACAGATACGCAGTATTTT | CASSPLASTDTQYF
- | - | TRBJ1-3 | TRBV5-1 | TGCGCCAGCAGCTTGGTTGGGGACGGAAACACCATATATTTT | CASSLVGDGNTIYF
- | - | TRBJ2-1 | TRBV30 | TGTGCCTGGAGTGTGCATAGCAAGGGTTACAATGAGCAGTTCTTC | CAWSVHSKGYNEQFF
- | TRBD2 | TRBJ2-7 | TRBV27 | TGTGCCAGCAGTCTAGAAGCGGGGGTTCCCTACGAGCAGTACTTC | CASSLEAGVPYEQYF
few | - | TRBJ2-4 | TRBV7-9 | TGTGCCAGCAGCTTATATGAGGTAGCCAAAAACATTCAGTACTTC | CASSLYEVAKNIQYF
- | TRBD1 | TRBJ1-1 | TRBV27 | TGTGCCAGCGGATGGGACAGGTGGGGGACTGAAGCTTTCTTT | CASGWDRWGTEAFF
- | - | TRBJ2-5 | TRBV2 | TGTGCCAGCAGCCTGAGTCGGGATTCTTCGTACTTC | CASSLSRDSSYF
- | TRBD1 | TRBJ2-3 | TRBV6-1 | TGTGCCAGCAGCATCCAGGGACAGGGAACAGATACGCAGTATTTT | CASSIQGQGTDTQYF
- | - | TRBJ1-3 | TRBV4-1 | TGCGCCAGCAGCCAAGGACTGACAGGCTTTAGCTCTGGAAACACCATATATTTT | CASSQGLTGFSSGNTIYF
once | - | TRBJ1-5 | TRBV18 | TGTGCCAGCTCACCTGAGCTAGATCAGCCCCAGCATTTT | CASSPELDQPQHF
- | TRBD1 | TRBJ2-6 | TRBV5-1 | TGCGCCAGCAGCTTGCTGGGACAGGGTGCTGGGGCCAACGTCCTGACTTTC | CASSLLGQGAGANVLTF